The table lists the clone carrying this TCR beta chain with a few counts. The entry originates in a study of T cells in Graves' hyperthyroidism and ophthalmopathy. RNA transcripts served as the template for amplifying TCR beta CDR3 regions. The TCR CDR3 first-round RT-PCR relied on the HTBI primer set. TCRdb reanalysed the multiplex PCR reads using MiXCR and keeps one entry per CDR3 protein. The table has about 400,000 distinct CDR3 sequences, approximately 14% seen once; the top ten hold 12% to 15%. CDR1 and CDR2 from the germline V gene are DFQATT and SNEGSKA (reference sequence). The CDR3 has 17 amino acids. Unmatched junction bases numbered 5, after V lost 0 bases and J lost 1 base.

Sequenced: blood. This receptor was obtained from a woman aged 18-29 years with Graves' hyperthyroidism. The rearrangement joins TRBV20-1 to TRBJ2-1; 11 nucleotides line up with TRBD2. The CDR3 nucleotides read TGCAGTGCTAGAGATCTTAGCGGGAGGGTGTCCTACAATGAGCAGTTCTTC. Its translation: CSARDLSGRVSYNEQFF.